The 13 T cell receptor beta chains in this list originate from one sample, sequenced in a study of post-analysis software for immune sequencing data. Notes on the study in general: TRBV5-6, TRBV5-1 and TRBV20-1 belonged to a set of about five TRBV segments that were more frequent in patients than controls.

Presence of unique molecular identifiers characterized the TCR beta cDNA libraries. MiXCR, run by TCRdb on the PCR reads, gives a single entry per CDR3 protein. This repertoire shows about 820,000 distinct CDR3 sequences, about 53% found once; its top ten account for approximately 4.5%. Which antigens these TCRs recognize remains unknown. The sequenced sample was blood. Every receptor here comes from a girl aged 5 to 17 with multiple sclerosis.

The V call is TRBV10-3, the J call TRBJ2-7, with D perhaps matching TRBD2 (5 bases). The CDR3 has 13 amino acids. V was trimmed by 11 bases and J by 6 bases, leaving 20 bases between them. Germline loops: CDR1 ENHRY, CDR2 SYGVKD. In nucleotides, the CDR3 is TGTGCCGCCTCCGAGGGCCCGGGCGGCGAGCAGTACTTC. Its translation: CAASEGPGGEQYF.

This rearrangement joins TRBV24-1 to TRBJ2-4, with a tentative D call TRBD1 (6 bases). This CDR3 is built from 13 residues. Germline V gene sequence: CDR1 KGHDR, CDR2 SFDVKD. Trimming removed 5 bases from V and 13 bases from J, with 17 bases in between. In nucleotides, the CDR3 is TGTGCCACCAGTGGGCAGGGGTTTTGTGAGCAGTACTTC. Residues: CATSGQGFCEQYF.

V is TRBV29-1 and J is TRBJ1-5, with D uncertain. The germline V gene has CDR1 SQVTM and CDR2 ANQGSEA. The CDR3 spans 12 residues. V lost 5 bases, J lost 4 bases, and 9 bases lay in between. CDR3 residues: CSVSELNQPQHF. The CDR3 DNA is TGCAGCGTTTCAGAACTTAATCAGCCCCAGCATTTT.

The CDR3 is CAISEAKMSEKLFF. CDR3 nucleotide sequence: TGTGCCATCAGTGAGGCAAAGATGTCTGAAAAACTGTTTTTT. The chain has TRBV10-3 and TRBJ1-4; no firm D call. Germline V gene sequence: CDR1 ENHRY, CDR2 SYGVKD. The CDR3 has 14 residues. V lost 2 bases and J lost 7, with 11 bases in between.

The chain links TRBV29-1 to TRBJ1-1; the D gene is possibly TRBD1 (6 bases). Per germline, CDR1 SQVTM and CDR2 ANQGSEA. Trimming removed 6 bases at V and 1 base at J, with 15 bases between. The CDR3 runs to 14 residues. CDR3 sequence: CSVSLNRANTEAFF. The CDR3 coding sequence is TGCAGCGTGAGCCTAAACAGGGCGAACACTGAAGCTTTCTTT. Together with reference TRBV29-1 and TRBJ1-1, the CDR3 gives the full variable domain: SAVISQKPSRDICQRGTSLTIQCQVDSQVTMMFWYRQQPGQSLTLIATANQGSEATYESGFVIDKFPISRPNLTFSTLTVSNMSPEDSSIYLCSVSLNRANTEAFFGQGTRLTVV.

This clonotype was detected only a few times. CDR3 sequence reads: CASSGWDRRNYGYTF. For the CDR3, the DNA is TGTGCCAGCAGTGGATGGGACAGGCGGAACTATGGCTACACCTTC. The chain employs TRBV12-3 or TRBV12-4 and TRBJ1-2; TRBD1 matches at 8 bases. The CDR3 runs to 15 residues. Trimming removed 5 bases from V and 2 bases from J; junction bases left unmatched: 7.

J is TRBJ2-3 and V is TRBV2, with D maybe TRBD1 (6 bases). The V end was cut by 6 bases, the J end by 5 bases, with 27 bases between. The CDR3 extends over 18 amino acids. The germline CDR1 and CDR2 sequences are SNHLY and FYNNEI. The CDR3 loop is CASSVTPVRGNPRDTQYF. CDR3 nucleotide sequence: TGTGCCAGCAGCGTAACCCCGGTGAGGGGGAACCCTAGAGATACGCAGTATTTT. The full variable domain, rest sourced from reference TRBV2 and TRBJ2-3, is EPEVTQTPSHQVTQMGQEVILRCVPISNHLYFYWYRQILGQKVEFLVSFYNNEISEKSEIFDDQFSVERPDGSNFTLKIRSTKLEDSAMYFCASSVTPVRGNPRDTQYFGPGTRLTVL.

The V gene is TRBV14, the J gene TRBJ2-5; no clear D. The germline V gene has CDR1 SGHDN and CDR2 FVKESK. V was shortened by 0 bases and J by 5 bases, with 4 bases between the two germline ends. The CDR3 has 12 amino acids. The CDR3 DNA follows: TGTGCCAGCAGCCAAGAATTTGAGACCCAGTACTTC. Translating gives CASSQEFETQYF.

This rearrangement joins TRBV5-1 to TRBJ2-5, with 7 bases lining up with TRBD1. The trim removed 5 bases at V and 9 bases at J, leaving 19 bases unmatched. This CDR3 region has 16 residues. Germline V gene data show CDR1 as SGHRS and CDR2 as YFSETQ. The CDR3 is CASRRSPQGFAEAQYF. In nucleotides, the CDR3 is TGCGCCAGCAGAAGAAGCCCACAGGGGTTTGCGGAGGCCCAGTACTTC.

The J gene is TRBJ2-7, the V gene TRBV4-1; 11 positions agree with TRBD1. The V segment lost 2 bases and the J segment 3 bases; nucleotides outside the gene matches: 9. Germline values: CDR1 MGHRA, CDR2 YSYEKL. The CDR3 extends over 17 amino acids. The CDR3 region is CASSQYTGQGEDYEQYF. CDR3 DNA sequence: TGCGCCAGCAGCCAATATACGGGACAGGGGGAGGACTACGAGCAGTACTTC.

This sequence joins TRBV30 and TRBJ2-1, with 7 bases aligning to TRBD2. CDR1 is GTSNPN, CDR2 SVGIG, per germline (reference sequence). V was clipped by 7 bases and J by 13 bases; unmatched bases: 16. CDR3 size: 13 residues. The CDR3 DNA is TGTGCCTTTGGGGAGGGCGGGGAAGAGACCCAGTTCTTC. Residues: CAFGEGGEETQFF.

The J gene is TRBJ2-5, the V gene TRBV29-1, with TRBD1 matching 9 bases. The closer fit of TRBJ2-7 to the DNA end suggests the J call may be wrong. CDR3 length: 15 residues. Germline V CDR1 and CDR2: SQVTM, ANQGSEA. CDR3 in amino acids: CSVEAPGQGLYEQYF. CDR3 DNA: TGCAGCGTTGAAGCACCGGGACAGGGCTTATACGAGCAGTACTTC.

The chain has TRBV7-8 and TRBJ2-1; 10 bases align to TRBD2. Germline V gene data show CDR1 as SGHVS and CDR2 as FQNEAQ. The CDR3 runs 14 residues. The V segment lost 5 bases and the J segment 6 bases; nucleotides outside the gene matches: 4. CDR3 amino acids: CASSASGRINEQFF. CDR3 in DNA: TGTGCCAGCAGCGCTAGCGGGAGAATCAATGAGCAGTTCTTC.